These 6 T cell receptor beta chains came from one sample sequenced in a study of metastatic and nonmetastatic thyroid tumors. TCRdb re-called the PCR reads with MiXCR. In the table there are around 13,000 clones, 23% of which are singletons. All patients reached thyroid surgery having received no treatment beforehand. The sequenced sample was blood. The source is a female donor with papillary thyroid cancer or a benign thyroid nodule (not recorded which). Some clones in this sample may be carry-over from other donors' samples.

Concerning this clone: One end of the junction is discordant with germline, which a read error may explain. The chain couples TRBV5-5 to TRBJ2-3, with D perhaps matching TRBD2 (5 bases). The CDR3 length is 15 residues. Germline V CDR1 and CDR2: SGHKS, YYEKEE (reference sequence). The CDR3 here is CASILWAGEARTQYF. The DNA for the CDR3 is TGTGCCAGCATCTTGTGGGCCGGGGAAGCACGGACGCAGTATTTT.

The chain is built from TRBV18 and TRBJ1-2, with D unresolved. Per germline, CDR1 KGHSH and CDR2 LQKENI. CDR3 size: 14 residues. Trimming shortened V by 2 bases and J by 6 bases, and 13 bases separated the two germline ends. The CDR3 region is CASSPMKGVNGYTF. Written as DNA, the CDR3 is TGTGCCAGCTCACCAATGAAGGGAGTTAATGGCTACACCTTC.

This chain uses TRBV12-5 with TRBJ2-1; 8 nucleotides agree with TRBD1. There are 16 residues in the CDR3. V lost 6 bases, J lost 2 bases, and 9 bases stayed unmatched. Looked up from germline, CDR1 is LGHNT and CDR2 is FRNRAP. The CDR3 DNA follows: TGTGCTAGTGGACCAGAGGGACAGGCGACCTACAATGAGCAGTTCTTC. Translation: CASGPEGQATYNEQFF.

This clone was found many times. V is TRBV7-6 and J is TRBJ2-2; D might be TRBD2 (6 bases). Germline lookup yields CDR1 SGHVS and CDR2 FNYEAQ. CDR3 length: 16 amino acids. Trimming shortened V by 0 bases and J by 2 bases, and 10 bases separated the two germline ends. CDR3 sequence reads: CASSLAGGLNTGELFF. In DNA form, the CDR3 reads TGTGCCAGCAGCTTAGCGGGGGGACTTAACACCGGGGAGCTGTTTTTT.

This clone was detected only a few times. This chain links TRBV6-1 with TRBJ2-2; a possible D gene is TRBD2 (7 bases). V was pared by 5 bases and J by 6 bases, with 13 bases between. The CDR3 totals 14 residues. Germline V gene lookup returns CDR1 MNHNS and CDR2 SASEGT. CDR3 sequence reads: CASSRGGGAGELFF. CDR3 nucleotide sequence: TGTGCCAGCAGTAGGGGGGGAGGAGCCGGGGAGCTGTTTTTT.

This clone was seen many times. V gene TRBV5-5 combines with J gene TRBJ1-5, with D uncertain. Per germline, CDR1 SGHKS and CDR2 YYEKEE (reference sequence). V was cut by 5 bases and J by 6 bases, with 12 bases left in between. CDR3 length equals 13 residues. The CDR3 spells CASSLDLTQPQHF. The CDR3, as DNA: TGTGCCAGCAGTCTTGACCTCACTCAGCCCCAGCATTTT. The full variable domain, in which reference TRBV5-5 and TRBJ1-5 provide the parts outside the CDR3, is DAGVTQSPTHLIKTRGQQVTLRCSPISGHKSVSWYQQVLGQGPQFIFQYYEKEERGRGNFPDRFSARQFPNYSSELNVNALLLGDSALYLCASSLDLTQPQHFGDGTRLSIL.